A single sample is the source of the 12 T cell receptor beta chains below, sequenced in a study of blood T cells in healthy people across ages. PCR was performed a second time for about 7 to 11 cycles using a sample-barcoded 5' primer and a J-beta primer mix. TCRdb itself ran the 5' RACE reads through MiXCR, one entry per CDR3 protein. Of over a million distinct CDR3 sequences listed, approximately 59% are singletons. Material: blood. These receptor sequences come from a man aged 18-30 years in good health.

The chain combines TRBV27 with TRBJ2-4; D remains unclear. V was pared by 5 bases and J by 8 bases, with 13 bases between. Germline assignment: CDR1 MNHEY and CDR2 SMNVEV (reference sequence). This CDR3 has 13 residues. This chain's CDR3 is CASSNVPLHIQYF. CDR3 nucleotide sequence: TGTGCCAGCAGTAACGTCCCCCTGCACATTCAGTACTTC.

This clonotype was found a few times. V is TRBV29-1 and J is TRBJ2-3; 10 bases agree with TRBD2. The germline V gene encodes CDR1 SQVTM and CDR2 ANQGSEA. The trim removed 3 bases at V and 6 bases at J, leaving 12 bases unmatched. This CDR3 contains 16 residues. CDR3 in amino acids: CSVEEGLASPMDTQYF. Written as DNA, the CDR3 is TGCAGCGTTGAGGAGGGACTAGCGTCCCCCATGGATACGCAGTATTTT.

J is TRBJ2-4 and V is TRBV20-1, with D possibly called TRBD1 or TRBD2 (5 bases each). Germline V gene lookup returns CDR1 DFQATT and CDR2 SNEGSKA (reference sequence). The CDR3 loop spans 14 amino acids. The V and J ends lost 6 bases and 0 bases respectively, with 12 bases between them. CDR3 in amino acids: CSAQAGTAKNIQYF. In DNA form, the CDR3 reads TGCAGTGCGCAGGCCGGGACAGCCAAAAACATTCAGTACTTC.

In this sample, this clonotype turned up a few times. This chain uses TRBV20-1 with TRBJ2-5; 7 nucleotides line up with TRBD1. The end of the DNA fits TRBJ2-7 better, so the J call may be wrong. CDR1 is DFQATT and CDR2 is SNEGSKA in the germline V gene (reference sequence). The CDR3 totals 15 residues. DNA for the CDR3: TGCAGTGCCAAAGAAACCGGGACAGAGATCAACGAGCAGTACTTC. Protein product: CSAKETGTEINEQYF.

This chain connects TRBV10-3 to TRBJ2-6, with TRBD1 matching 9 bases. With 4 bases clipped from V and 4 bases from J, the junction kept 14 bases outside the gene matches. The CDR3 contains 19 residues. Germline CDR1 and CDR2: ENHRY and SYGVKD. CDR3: CAISANPGQGPIGANVLTF. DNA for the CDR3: TGTGCCATCAGTGCTAACCCGGGACAGGGCCCTATAGGGGCCAACGTCCTGACTTTC.

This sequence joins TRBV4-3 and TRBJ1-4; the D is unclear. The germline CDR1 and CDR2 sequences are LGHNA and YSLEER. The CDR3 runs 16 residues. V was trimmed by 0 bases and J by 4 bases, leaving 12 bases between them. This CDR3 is CASSQDPGRLNEKLFF. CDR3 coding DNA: TGCGCCAGCAGCCAAGATCCAGGACGGCTTAATGAAAAACTGTTTTTT.

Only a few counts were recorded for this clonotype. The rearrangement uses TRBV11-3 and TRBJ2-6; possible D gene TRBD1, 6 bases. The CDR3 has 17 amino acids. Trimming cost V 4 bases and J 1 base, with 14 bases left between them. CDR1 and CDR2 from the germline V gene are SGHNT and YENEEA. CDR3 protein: CASSSRPGASGANVLTF. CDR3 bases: TGTGCCAGCAGCTCGCGTCCAGGGGCATCTGGGGCCAACGTCCTGACTTTC.

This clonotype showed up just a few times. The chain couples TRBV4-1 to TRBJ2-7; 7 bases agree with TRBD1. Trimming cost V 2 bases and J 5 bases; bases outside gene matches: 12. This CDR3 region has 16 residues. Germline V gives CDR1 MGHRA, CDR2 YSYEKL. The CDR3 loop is CASSQTSGTEGNEQYF. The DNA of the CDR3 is TGCGCCAGCAGCCAAACGTCCGGGACAGAAGGTAACGAGCAGTACTTC.

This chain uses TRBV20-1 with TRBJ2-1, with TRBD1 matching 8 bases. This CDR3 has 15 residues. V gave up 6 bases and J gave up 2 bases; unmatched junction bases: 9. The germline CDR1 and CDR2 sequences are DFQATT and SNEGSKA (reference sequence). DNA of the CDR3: TGCAGTGCCCAACCCCAGGGGGCCCCCTACAATGAGCAGTTCTTC. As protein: CSAQPQGAPYNEQFF.

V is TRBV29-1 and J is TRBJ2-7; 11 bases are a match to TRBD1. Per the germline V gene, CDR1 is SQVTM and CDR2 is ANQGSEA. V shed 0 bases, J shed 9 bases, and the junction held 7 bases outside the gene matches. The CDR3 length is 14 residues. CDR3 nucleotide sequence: TGCAGCGTTGAAGATCAGGACAGGGGGCAAGGGCAGTACTTC. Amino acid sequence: CSVEDQDRGQGQYF.

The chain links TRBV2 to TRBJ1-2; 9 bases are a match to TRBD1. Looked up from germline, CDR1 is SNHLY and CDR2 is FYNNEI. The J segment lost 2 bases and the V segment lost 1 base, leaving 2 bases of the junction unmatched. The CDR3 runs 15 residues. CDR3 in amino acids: CASSEGGQGNYGYTF. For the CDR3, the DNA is TGTGCCAGCAGTGAAGGGGGACAGGGCAACTATGGCTACACCTTC. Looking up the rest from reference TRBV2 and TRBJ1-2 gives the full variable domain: EPEVTQTPSHQVTQMGQEVILRCVPISNHLYFYWYRQILGQKVEFLVSFYNNEISEKSEIFDDQFSVERPDGSNFTLKIRSTKLEDSAMYFCASSEGGQGNYGYTFGSGTRLTVV.

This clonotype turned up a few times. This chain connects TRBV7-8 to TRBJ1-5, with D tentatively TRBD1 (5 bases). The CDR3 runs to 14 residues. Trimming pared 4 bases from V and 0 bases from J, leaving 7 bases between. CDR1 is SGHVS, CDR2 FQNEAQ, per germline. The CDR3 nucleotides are TGTGCCAGCAGCTCACAGGATAGCAATCAGCCCCAGCATTTT. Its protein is CASSSQDSNQPQHF.